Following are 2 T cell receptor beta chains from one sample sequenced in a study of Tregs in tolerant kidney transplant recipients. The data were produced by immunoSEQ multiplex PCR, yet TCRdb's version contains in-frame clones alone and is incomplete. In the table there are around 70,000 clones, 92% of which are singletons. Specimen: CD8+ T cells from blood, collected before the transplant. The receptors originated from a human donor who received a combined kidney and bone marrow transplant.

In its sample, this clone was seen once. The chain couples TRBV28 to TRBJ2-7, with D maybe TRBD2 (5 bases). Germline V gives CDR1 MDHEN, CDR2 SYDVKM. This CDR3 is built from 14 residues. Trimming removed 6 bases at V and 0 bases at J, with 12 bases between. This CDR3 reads CASSPGVLSYEQYF. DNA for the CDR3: TGTGCCAGCAGCCCCGGGGTCCTCTCCTACGAGCAGTACTTC.

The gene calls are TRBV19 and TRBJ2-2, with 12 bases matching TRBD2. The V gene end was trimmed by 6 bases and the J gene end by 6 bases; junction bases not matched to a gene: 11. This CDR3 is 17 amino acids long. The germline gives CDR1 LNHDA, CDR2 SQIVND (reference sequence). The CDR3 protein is CASSPKLLAGGPGELFF. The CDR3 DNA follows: TGTGCCAGTAGCCCAAAGCTCCTAGCGGGGGGGCCCGGGGAGCTGTTTTTT.